This T cell receptor beta chain was documented in a study of cytomegalovirus exposure and HLA in healthy donors. The PCR ran on 60 Vbeta and 13 Jbeta primers. TCRdb's copy holds only in-frame clones and misses some; the assay was immunoSEQ multiplex PCR. Its clone listing holds fewer than 150,000 clones. The CDR3 spans 14 residues. Germline values: CDR1 SGHTA, CDR2 FQGNSA. Trimming cost V 3 bases and J 6 bases, with 13 bases left between them. A note on this clone: Its antigen is currently unknown.

Study-wide points: Researchers reported in a later analysis that a missense DCLRE1C variant was tied to TCR beta V- and J-gene trimming. The Asian-associated ancestry cluster reportedly had fewer N-insertions than the approximately 700-donor mean in a later analysis.

Sequencing was carried out using PBMCs. The TCR comes from a man aged 40-49 years in good health and CMV-seronegative. This rearrangement joins TRBV7-2 to TRBJ2-3, with D unresolved. CDR3 loop: CASSFRVLRDTQYF. DNA for the CDR3: TGTGCCAGCAGCTTCCGGGTCCTTAGGGATACGCAGTATTTT.